This TCR beta chain was captured in a study of shared clonotypes between healthy human individuals. The study's findings and limits: Measured sharing among donors was expected to vary with sequencing depth.

Partitioning of CD4+ cells yielded a CD45RA+ naive subset and a CD45RA-negative memory subset. Replicate sorted-subset PCRs were loaded with 150 to 250 ng DNA, 31,000 or so T cell genomes. TCRdb's copy holds only in-frame clones and misses some; the assay was immunoSEQ multiplex PCR. The sample includes roughly 200,000 clones, approximately 70% seen only once; the top ten take more than 9%. This CDR3 is built from 13 residues. In germline, CDR1 is GTSNPN, CDR2 SVGIG (reference sequence). Trimming pared 0 bases from V and 0 bases from J, leaving 3 bases between. In its sample, this clone was seen once. The antigen remains unidentified.

The source material was memory CD4+ T cells sorted from blood. Indicated subset: CD45RA-negative fraction. The chain is built from TRBV30 and TRBJ1-5; D is uncertain. This clonotype originated in a man aged 25-45 years in good health. The CDR3 loop is CAWSVLSNQPQHF. For the CDR3, the DNA is TGTGCCTGGAGTGTACTTAGCAATCAGCCCCAGCATTTT. The complete variable domain, with remaining parts taken from reference TRBV30 and TRBJ1-5, reads SQTIHQWPATLVQPVGSPLSLECTVEGTSNPNLYWYRQAAGRGLQLLFYSVGIGQISSEVPQNLSASRPQDRQFILSSKKLLLSDSGFYLCAWSVLSNQPQHFGDGTRLSIL.